This TCR beta chain comes out of a study of OX40 agonist ivuxolimab in advanced cancers. Study context: Ivuxolimab is an agonistic anti-OX40 (CD134) antibody, and patients were treated with it. Partial responses were achieved by three patients, one with hepatocellular carcinoma and two with cutaneous melanoma.

The germline CDR1 and CDR2 sequences are SGHRS and YFSETQ. With V trimmed by 5 bases and J by 5 bases, 5 bases remained unmatched. The CDR3 spans 14 residues. Measured with immunoSEQ multiplex PCR; TCRdb has only the in-frame clones, and not every one. The repertoire has 75,000 to 100,000 clones, 84% of them found once; the top ten carry roughly 5%. This clone was seen more than once but under ten times. This clonotype was sampled from an adult with an advanced solid tumor such as melanoma, head and neck, liver or kidney cancer. The sequenced sample was CD4+ or CD8+ T cells sorted from blood, obtained in a trial of the OX40 agonist ivuxolimab. The rearrangement links TRBV5-1 to TRBJ2-3, with 10 bases identical to TRBD2. The CDR3, as DNA: TGCGCCAGCAGACTAGCGGGATATATAGATACGCAGTATTTT. Encoded protein: CASRLAGYIDTQYF.